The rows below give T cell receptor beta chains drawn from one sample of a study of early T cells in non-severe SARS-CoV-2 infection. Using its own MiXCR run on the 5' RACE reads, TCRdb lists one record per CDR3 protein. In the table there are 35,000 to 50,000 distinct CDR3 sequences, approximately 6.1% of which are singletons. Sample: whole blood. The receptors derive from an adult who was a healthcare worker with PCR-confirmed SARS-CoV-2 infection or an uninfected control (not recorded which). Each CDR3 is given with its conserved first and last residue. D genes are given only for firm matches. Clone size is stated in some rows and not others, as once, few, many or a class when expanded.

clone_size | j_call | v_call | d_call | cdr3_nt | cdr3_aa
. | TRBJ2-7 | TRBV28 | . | TGTGCCAGCAGTTTATTGACGTGGGGGCCCTCCTACGAGCAGTACTTC | CASSLLTWGPSYEQYF
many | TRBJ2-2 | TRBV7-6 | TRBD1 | TGTGCCAGCAGCCATCCGGGACAGGGGACCGGGGAGCTGTTTTTT | CASSHPGQGTGELFF
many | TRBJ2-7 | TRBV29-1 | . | TGCAGCGCAGCCCTGAGGAGGGACGAGCAGTACTTC | CSAALRRDEQYF
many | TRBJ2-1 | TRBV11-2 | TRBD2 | TGTGCCAGCAGCTCCAGCGGGGGGGCATTTGATGAGCAGTTCTTC | CASSSSGGAFDEQFF
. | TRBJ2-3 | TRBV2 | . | TGTACCAGCAGGGAACTGGAGGATACGCAGTATTTT | CTSRELEDTQYF
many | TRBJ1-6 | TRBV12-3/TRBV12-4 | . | TGTGCCAGCAGTAAACAGGGAATCTATAATTCACCCCTCCACTTT | CASSKQGIYNSPLHF
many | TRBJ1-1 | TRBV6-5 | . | TGTGCCAGCAGCAAAGACTCGGGCACTGAAGCTTTCTTT | CASSKDSGTEAFF
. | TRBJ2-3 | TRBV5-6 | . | TGTGCCAGCAGAAAAAGACAGGGAAGCGGGGGCACAGATACGCAGTATTTT | CASRKRQGSGGTDTQYF
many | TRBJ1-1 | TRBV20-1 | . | TGCAGTGCTAGAGAGAACAGGGTAATCGGCACTGAAGCTTTCTTT | CSARENRVIGTEAFF
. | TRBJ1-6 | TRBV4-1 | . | TGCGCCAGCAGCCATCCCCGTTCACCCCTCCACTTT | CASSHPRSPLHF
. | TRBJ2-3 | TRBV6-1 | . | TGTGCCAGCAGGAACGCATTAGGGGGGAGGGATACGCAGTATTTT | CASRNALGGRDTQYF
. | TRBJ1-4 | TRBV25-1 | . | TGTGCCAGCAGTGATACAGGAACTAATGAAAAACTGTTTTTT | CASSDTGTNEKLFF
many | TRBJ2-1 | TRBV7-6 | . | TGTGCCAGCAGCCTTGGGACCGACCTTGAGCAGTTCTTC | CASSLGTDLEQFF
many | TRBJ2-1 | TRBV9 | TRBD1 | TGTGCCAGCAGCCCACGACAGGGTCTGGGGGAGCAGTTCTTC | CASSPRQGLGEQFF
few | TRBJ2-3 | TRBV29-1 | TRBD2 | TGCAGCGTCACGGGATCGGGACTAGCAGGGACAGATACGCAGTATTTT | CSVTGSGLAGTDTQYF
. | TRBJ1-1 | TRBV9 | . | TGTGCCAGCAGCGCTAGCCCATCCCCACAGGGATCGGTTGAAGCTTTCTTT | CASSASPSPQGSVEAFF
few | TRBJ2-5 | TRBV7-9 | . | TGTGCCAGCAGCTCCGGACTTGAAGAGACCCAGTACTTC | CASSSGLEETQYF
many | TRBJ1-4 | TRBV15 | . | TGTGCCACCAACGACAGGAATAATGAAAAACTGTTTTTT | CATNDRNNEKLFF
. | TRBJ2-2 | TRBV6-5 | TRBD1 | TGTGCCAGCCATTCGACAGGGAAACTCAACACCGGGGAGCTGTTTTTT | CASHSTGKLNTGELFF
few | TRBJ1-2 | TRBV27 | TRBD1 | TGTGCCAGCAGACCTCCTACAGGGGAGGGCTATGGCTACACCTTC | CASRPPTGEGYGYTF
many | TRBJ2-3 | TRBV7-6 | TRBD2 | TGTGCCAGCAGCTCCATCGGACTAGCGGGTACAGATACGCAGTATTTT | CASSSIGLAGTDTQYF
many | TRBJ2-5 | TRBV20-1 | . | TGCAGTGCTGTATCAATCCGGGGAGAAAGAGAGACCCAGTACTTC | CSAVSIRGERETQYF
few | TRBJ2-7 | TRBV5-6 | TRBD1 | TGTGCCAGCAGCTTGAAGGGGGCCCCCTACGAGCAGTACTTC | CASSLKGAPYEQYF
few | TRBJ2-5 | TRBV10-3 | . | TGTGCCACCCTCGGGGCTCTCCAAGAGACCCAGTACTTC | CATLGALQETQYF
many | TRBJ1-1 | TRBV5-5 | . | TGTGCCAGCAGCCGTACAGAGAACACTGAAGCTTTCTTT | CASSRTENTEAFF
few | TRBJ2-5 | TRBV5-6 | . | TGTGCCAGTTCCCACAGGGAAAGAGAGACCCAGTACTTC | CASSHRERETQYF
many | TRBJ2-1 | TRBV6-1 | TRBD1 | TGTGCCAGCAGTGAACAGGGGGTCAATGAGCAGTTCTTC | CASSEQGVNEQFF
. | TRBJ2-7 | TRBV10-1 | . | TGCGCCAGCAGGCGACAGGCACCCGACGAGCAGTACTTC | CASRRQAPDEQYF
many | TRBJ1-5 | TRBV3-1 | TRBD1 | TGTGCCAGCAGCAGGGGACAGAGCAATCAGCCCCAGCATTTT | CASSRGQSNQPQHF
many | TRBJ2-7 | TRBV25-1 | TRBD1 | TGTGCCAGCAGTGATCCCGGGACAGGGGATCGCGAGCAGTACTTC | CASSDPGTGDREQYF
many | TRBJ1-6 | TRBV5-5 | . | TGTGCCAGCAGCTCCTGGGGGATCAATTCACCCCTCCACTTT | CASSSWGINSPLHF
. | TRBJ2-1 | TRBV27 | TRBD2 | TGTGCCAGCAGTTTAAGCGGGGGAACCACCTACAATGAGCAGTTCTTC | CASSLSGGTTYNEQFF
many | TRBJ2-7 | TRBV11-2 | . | TGTGCCAGCAGCTTCCCAGGAGGGGGGCGATTCTCCTACGAGCAGTACTTC | CASSFPGGGRFSYEQYF
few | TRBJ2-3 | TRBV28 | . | TGTGCCAGCAGGGCCACTAGCACAGATACGCAGTATTTT | CASRATSTDTQYF
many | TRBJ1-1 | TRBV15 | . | TGTGCCACCAGCAGAGATAAGGGGATGAACACTGAAGCTTTCTTT | CATSRDKGMNTEAFF
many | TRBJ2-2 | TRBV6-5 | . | TGTGCCAGCAGCTCTCTCGGGGAGCTGTTTTTT | CASSSLGELFF
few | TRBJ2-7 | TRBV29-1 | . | TGCAGCGCGATGGGGGGCCCATACGAGCAGTACTTC | CSAMGGPYEQYF
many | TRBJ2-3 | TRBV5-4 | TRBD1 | TGTGCCAGCAGCTCTCCGGGACAGGGGGCCAAAGATACGCAGTATTTT | CASSSPGQGAKDTQYF
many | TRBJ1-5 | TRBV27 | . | TGTGCCAGCTCATTCTTGGGCAATCAGCCCCAGCATTTT | CASSFLGNQPQHF
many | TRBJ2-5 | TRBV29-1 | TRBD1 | TGCAGCGTCCCTGACAGGGGCGGCGGGGAGACCCAGTACTTC | CSVPDRGGGETQYF
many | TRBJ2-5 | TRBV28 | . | TGTGCCAGCAGCCTAACGAGGGAGACCCAGTACTTC | CASSLTRETQYF
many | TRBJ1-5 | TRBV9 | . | TGTGCCAGCAGCTCGGGCCCTAATCAGCCCCAGCATTTT | CASSSGPNQPQHF
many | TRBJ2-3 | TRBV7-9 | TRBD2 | TGTGCCAGCAGCCCCTCAGCCGGCAGCGGGGGGGGTGATACGCAGTATTTT | CASSPSAGSGGGDTQYF
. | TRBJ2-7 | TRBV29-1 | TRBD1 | TGCAGCGTTGCCGGGACAGGGCTATCCTACGAGCAGTACTTC | CSVAGTGLSYEQYF
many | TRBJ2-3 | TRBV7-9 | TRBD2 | TGTGCCAGCAGCCCTAGCGGGGGGGCCTTATTACCAGATACGCAGTATTTT | CASSPSGGALLPDTQYF
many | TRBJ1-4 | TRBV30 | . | TGTGCCTGGACCCCCGGCCAGGCAACTAATGAAAAACTGTTTTTT | CAWTPGQATNEKLFF
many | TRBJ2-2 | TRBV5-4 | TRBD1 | TGTGCCAGCAGCCAAGGGGGACAGGGCCTTACCGGGGAGCTGTTTTTT | CASSQGGQGLTGELFF
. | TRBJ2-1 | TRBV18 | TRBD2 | TGTGCCAGCTCACCACTAGCGGGGGGCTACAATGAGCAGTTCTTC | CASSPLAGGYNEQFF
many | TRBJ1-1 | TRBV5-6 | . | TGTGCCAGCAGCTTGGAGGGGTCCTTGAGGAACACTGAAGCTTTCTTT | CASSLEGSLRNTEAFF